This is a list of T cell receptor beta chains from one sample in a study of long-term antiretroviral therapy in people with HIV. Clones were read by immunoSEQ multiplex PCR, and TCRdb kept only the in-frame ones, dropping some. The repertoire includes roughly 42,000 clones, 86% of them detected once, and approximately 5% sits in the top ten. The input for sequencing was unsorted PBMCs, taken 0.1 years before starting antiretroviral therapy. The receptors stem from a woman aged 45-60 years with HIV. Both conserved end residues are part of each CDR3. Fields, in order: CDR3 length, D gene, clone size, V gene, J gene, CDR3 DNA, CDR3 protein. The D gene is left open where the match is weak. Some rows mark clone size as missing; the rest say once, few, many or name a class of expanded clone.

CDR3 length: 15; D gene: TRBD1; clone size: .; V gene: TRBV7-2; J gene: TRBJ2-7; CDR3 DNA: TGTGCCAGCAGCCCTCGGACAGGGGGCAACTACGAGCAGTACTTC; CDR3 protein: CASSPRTGGNYEQYF
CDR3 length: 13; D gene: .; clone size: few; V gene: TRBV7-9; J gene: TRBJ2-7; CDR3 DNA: TGTGCCAGCAGACATATCTCGGGCTACGAGCAGTACTTC; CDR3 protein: CASRHISGYEQYF
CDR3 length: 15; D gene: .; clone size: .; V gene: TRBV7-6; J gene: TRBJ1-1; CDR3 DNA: TGTGCCAGCAGCTTAGGAGGATCAGGGTTTGATGAAGCTTTCTTT; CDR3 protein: CASSLGGSGFDEAFF
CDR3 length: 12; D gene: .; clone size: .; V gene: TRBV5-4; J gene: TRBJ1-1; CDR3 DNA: TGTGCCAGCAGCTTGGAAGGGGCTGAAGCTTTCTTT; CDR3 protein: CASSLEGAEAFF
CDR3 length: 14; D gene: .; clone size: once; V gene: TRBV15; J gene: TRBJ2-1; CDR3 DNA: TGTGCCACCAGCGGCGGGGCAGGTTCCGGTGAGCAGTTCTTC; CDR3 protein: CATSGGAGSGEQFF
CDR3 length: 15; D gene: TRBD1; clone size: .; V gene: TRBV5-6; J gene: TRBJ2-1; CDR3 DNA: TGTGCCAGCAGCTTGGGGCCCAGGGGGCTTAATGAGCAGTTCTTC; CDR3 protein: CASSLGPRGLNEQFF
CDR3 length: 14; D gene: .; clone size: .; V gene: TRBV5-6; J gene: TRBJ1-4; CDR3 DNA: TGTGCCAGCAGCGGGGGTCCAACTAATGAAAAACTGTTTTTT; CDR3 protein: CASSGGPTNEKLFF
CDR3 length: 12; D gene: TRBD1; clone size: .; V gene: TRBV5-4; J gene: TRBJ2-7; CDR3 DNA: TGTGCCAGCAGCTTGACAGGGGGCGAGCAGTACTTC; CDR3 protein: CASSLTGGEQYF
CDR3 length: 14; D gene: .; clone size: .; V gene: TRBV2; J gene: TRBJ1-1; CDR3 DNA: TGTGCCAGCACCGGGGAGATAATGAACACTGAAGCTTTCTTT; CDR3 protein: CASTGEIMNTEAFF
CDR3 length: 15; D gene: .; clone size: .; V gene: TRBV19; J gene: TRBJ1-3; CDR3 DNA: TGTGCCAGTAGTATGGACGGTGTCTCTGGAAACACCATATATTTT; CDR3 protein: CASSMDGVSGNTIYF
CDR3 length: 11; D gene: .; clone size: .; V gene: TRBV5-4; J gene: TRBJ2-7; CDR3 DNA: TGTGCCAGCAGCAACTCCTACGAGCAGTACTTC; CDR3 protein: CASSNSYEQYF
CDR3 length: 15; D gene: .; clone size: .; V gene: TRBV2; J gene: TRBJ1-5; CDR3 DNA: TGTGCCAGCAGTGTAGGAGGGCTTAGCAATCAGCCCCAGCATTTT; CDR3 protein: CASSVGGLSNQPQHF
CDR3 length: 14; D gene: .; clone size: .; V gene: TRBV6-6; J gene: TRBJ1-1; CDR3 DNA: TGTGCCAGCAGAGGTTCAGGGGTACGAACTGAAGCTTTCTTT; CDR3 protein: CASRGSGVRTEAFF
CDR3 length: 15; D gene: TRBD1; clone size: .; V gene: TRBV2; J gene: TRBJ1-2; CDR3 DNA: TGTGCCAGCAGCGCTACGGACAGGGCTGAATATGGCTACACCTTC; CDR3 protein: CASSATDRAEYGYTF
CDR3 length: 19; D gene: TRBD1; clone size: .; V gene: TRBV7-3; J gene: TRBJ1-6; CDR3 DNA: TGTGCCAGCAGCTTAGGCGGTCGGACAGGGGGCTCCTATAATTCACCCCTCCACTTT; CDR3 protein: CASSLGGRTGGSYNSPLHF
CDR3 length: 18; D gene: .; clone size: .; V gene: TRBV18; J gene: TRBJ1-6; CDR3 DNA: TGTGCCAGCTCACCAAATCCACAGGGATTCACAATGAATTCACCCCTCCACTTT; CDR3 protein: CASSPNPQGFTMNSPLHF
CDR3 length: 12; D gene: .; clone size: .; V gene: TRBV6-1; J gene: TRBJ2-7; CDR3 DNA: TGTGCCAGCAGTGAATGGGGTAACGAGCAGTACTTC; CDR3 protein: CASSEWGNEQYF
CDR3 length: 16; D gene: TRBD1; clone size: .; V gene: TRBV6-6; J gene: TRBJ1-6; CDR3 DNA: TGTGCCAGCAGTTACTCAGGACAGGGAGATAATTCACCCCTCCACTTT; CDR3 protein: CASSYSGQGDNSPLHF
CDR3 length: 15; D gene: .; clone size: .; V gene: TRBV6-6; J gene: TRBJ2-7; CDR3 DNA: TGTGCCAGCAGCCTCACCCCGCAGGGCTCCTACGAGCAGTACTTC; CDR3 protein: CASSLTPQGSYEQYF
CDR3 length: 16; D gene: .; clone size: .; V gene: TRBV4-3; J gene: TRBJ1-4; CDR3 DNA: TGCGCCAGCAGCCAAGATCTGGGGTCTTGGGGTGAAAAACTGTTTTTT; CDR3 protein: CASSQDLGSWGEKLFF
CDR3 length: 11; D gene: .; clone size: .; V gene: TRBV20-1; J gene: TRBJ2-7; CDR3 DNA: TGCAGTGCTGGCGTTGACTACGAGCAGTACTTC; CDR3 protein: CSAGVDYEQYF
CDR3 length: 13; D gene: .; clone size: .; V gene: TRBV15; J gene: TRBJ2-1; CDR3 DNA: TGTGCCACCAAAGAGGACTTATACAATGAGCAGTTCTTC; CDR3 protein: CATKEDLYNEQFF
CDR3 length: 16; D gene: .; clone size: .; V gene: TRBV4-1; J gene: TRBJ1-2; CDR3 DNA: TGCGCCAGCAGCCAAAGGGTGGACAAGAGCATCAGAGGCTACACCTTC; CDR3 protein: CASSQRVDKSIRGYTF
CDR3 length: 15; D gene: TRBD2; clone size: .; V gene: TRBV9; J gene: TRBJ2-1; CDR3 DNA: TGTGCCAGCAGCGTAGGAGCGGGGGGAAACAATGAGCAGTTCTTC; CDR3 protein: CASSVGAGGNNEQFF
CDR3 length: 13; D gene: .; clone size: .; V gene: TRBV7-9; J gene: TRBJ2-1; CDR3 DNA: TGTGCCAGCAGCTTGCACCCATACAATGAGCAGTTCTTC; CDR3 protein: CASSLHPYNEQFF
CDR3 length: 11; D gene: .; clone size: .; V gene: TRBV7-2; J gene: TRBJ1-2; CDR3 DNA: TGTGCCAGCAGCTTAGACGAAGGCTACACCTTC; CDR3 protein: CASSLDEGYTF
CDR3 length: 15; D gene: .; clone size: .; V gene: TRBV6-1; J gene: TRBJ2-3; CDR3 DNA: TGTGCCAGCAGTGTTTTACGGGGGGCGGCAGATACGCAGTATTTT; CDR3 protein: CASSVLRGAADTQYF
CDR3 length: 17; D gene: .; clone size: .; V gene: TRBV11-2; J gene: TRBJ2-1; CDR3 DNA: TGTGCCAGCAGCAGCCAAGGGGGGATTCGCTCCTACAATGAGCAGTTCTTC; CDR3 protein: CASSSQGGIRSYNEQFF
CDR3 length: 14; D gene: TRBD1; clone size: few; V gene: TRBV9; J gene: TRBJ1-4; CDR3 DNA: TGTGCCAGCACTAAGACAGGGGGTAGTGAAAAACTGTTTTTT; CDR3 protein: CASTKTGGSEKLFF
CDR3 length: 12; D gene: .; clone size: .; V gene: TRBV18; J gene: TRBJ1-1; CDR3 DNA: TGTGCCAGCTCACCTAGAGACACTGAAGCTTTCTTT; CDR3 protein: CASSPRDTEAFF
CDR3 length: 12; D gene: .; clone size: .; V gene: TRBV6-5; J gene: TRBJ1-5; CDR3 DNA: TGTGCCAGCAGTGCACAAAATCAGCCCCAGCATTTT; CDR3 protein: CASSAQNQPQHF
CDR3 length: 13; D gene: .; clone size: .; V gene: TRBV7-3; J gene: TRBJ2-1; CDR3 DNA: TGTGCCAGCAGCCCCCAACCCGGGAGCGAGCAGTTCTTC; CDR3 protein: CASSPQPGSEQFF
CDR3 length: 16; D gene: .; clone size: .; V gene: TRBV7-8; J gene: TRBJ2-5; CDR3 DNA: TGTGCCAGCAGCTTAGGGGGCTGGGGGGCCGAGGAGACCCAGTACTTC; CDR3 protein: CASSLGGWGAEETQYF
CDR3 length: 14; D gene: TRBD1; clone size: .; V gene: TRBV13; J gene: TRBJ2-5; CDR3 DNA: TGTGCCAGCAGCTTGGGACAGGGTTTGAAGACCCAGTACTTC; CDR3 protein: CASSLGQGLKTQYF
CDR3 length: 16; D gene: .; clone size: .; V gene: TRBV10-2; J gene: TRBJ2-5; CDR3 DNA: TGCGCCAGCAGCGCCGCAGGGGGGTATGGACAAGAGACCCAGTACTTC; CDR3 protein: CASSAAGGYGQETQYF
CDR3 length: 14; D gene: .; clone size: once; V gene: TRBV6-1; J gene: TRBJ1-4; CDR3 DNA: TGTGCCAGCAGTGAAGGGATCCTCGTTGAAAAACTGTTTTTT; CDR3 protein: CASSEGILVEKLFF
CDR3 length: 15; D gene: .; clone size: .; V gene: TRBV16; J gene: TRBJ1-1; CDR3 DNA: TGTGCCAGCAGCCAATTGAACATAATGAACACTGAAGCTTTCTTT; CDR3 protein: CASSQLNIMNTEAFF
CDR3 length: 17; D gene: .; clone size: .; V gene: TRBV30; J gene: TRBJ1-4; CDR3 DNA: TGTGCCTGTACTCAGGGCTCCGGGTCTGCAACTAATGAAAAACTGTTTTTT; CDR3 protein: CACTQGSGSATNEKLFF